This T cell receptor (beta chain) is from a study of CD8+CD57+ T cells in acquired aplastic anemia. Findings of the study overall: Comparison of patients with controls identified almost 30 shared CD8+ CDR3 sequences.

This clonotype was seen a few times. Its antigen is not known. TCR beta VDJ combinations and CDR3 sequences were profiled from genomic DNA. TCRdb used MiXCR to reprocess the reads, holding one entry per CDR3 protein. This sample yields 150,000 to 200,000 distinct CDR3 sequences, of which 63% are seen a single time; under 60% belongs to the top ten. This clonotype was obtained from a human donor in good health. The sample comprised sorted CD4+, CD8+, or CD8+CD57+ T cells (not recorded which) from PBMCs.

The CDR3 protein is CSAETDDYEQYF. For the CDR3, the DNA is TGCAGCGCTGAGACAGATGACTACGAGCAGTACTTC. The J gene is TRBJ2-7, the V gene TRBV29-1, with D perhaps TRBD1 (5 bases). Germline CDR1 and CDR2: SQVTM and ANQGSEA. The CDR3 runs 12 residues. Trimming shortened V by 7 bases and J by 3 bases, and 13 bases separated the two germline ends.